This entry concerns a single T cell receptor beta chain. This clonotype has only one observation. The antigen it binds to is not known. A read error may produce the germline difference seen at one junction end. Reading the germline V gene (reference sequence) gives CDR1 SGHKS and CDR2 YYEKEE. Inclusive of the bounding cysteine and phenylalanine, the CDR3 is 17 residues long. Solely the CDR3 DNA is kept, with 51 bases framed from the first base. This sample was included in a study of T-cell memory formation after mild COVID-19 (dated by TCRdb to 2020 to 2023). With regard to the full study: TCR sequence clusters from the two donors were largely donor specific. Longitudinal TCRalpha and TCRbeta repertoire sequencing tracked T-cell clones expanding and contracting after mild COVID-19 in a couple of donors. The cohort was made up of two young adult volunteers, one female and one male, who were previously healthy.

The full study reports these points: Some responding clones were detected in pre-infection memory, suggesting pre-existing cross-reactive memory T cells joined the SARS-CoV-2 response. From day 15 to 85, contracting clones showed balanced CD4/CD8 phenotypes, whereas a second wave of clones that expanded from day 15 to 37 leaned towards CD4+. Whether the second-wave clones peaking on day 37 were SARS-CoV-2 specific was not confirmed. Contracting CD4+ clones were found mainly in CM and EM memory subsets, while CD8+ clones were enriched in EMRA. The study included only a couple of mild cases, and larger cohorts that include severe cases with pre-infection samples were judged to be necessary.

Ficoll-Paque density gradient centrifugation was the method used to isolate PBMCs. TCRdb shows the sequencer as Illumina NovaSeq 6000. TCRalpha and TCRbeta cDNA libraries were constructed by 5'RACE with constant-segment primers, with sample barcodes and unique molecular identifiers being introduced. Trizol reagent was used to extract RNA from every sample. Amplification of the libraries took two PCR steps, and the second step added a second sample barcode plus Illumina TruSeq adapters. Sequencing of the libraries was done on an Illumina NovaSeq, producing 2 x 150 bp paired-end reads. In the authors' own workflow: With migec v1.2.7, reads were demultiplexed and then collapsed into UMI-guided consensus sequences. Using mixcr v2.1.11, UMI consensuses were aligned to TRA and TRB V and J templates and then assembled into clonotypes. A clonotype was counted as expanded or contracted only if both edgeR and NoisET called the change significant, with noise models trained on biological replicates. For edgeR calls, the cutoffs were a false discovery rate-adjusted p below 0.01 and a log2 fold-change threshold of 1. As an exploratory analysis of dynamics, max-normalized trajectories of the 1000 most abundant clonotypes were examined by PCA with hierarchical clustering. Separately sequenced CD4+ and CD8+ repertoires were used to assign the CD4 or CD8 phenotype of responding clones. TCRdb redid the processing of the public reads, applying fastp at Q25 and MiXCR, and retained in-frame beta chains. Here each entry gathers all rows of one CDR3 protein and keeps the most common genes and DNA. TCRdb, rather than the study authors, made the V and J calls. The sample table lists nearly 110,000 distinct CDR3 sequences, approximately 15% of them with a count of one. 28% of the sample is taken by the ten largest.

The chain uses TRBV5-5 and TRBJ2-1; the D segment cannot be called with confidence. The receptor's source is an adult woman who had mild COVID-19 (a few samples of this study predate the infection). The sample titles of this study are shuffled in the database, so cell type and time point are left out; the donor was told from shared clones. Sequenced input: PBMCs or a T cell subset sorted from them (not recorded which). The nucleotides are TGTGCCAGCAGCTTGGGCCCCGCCGGGTCCCCCTACAATGAGCAATTCTTC. It translates to CASSLGPAGSPYNEQFF.